This T cell receptor beta chain was sequenced for a study of T cells expressing NK-cell markers. About the study: Eight donors were sequenced, seven testing HCMV-seropositive and one testing seronegative.

The CDR3 length is 16 residues. Germline V gene sequence: CDR1 GTSNPN, CDR2 SVGIG (reference sequence). Each CDR3 protein gets one entry in TCRdb, which reprocessed the 5' RACE reads and gives no DNA. The sample holds 350,000 to 500,000 distinct CDR3 sequences. This receptor was identified in a woman between 18 and 70 years old in good health. The sequenced sample consisted of blood T cells: a sorted CD56 or NKG2C T cell subset, CD4+ or CD8+ T cells, or bulk PBMC T cells (not recorded which). V usage is TRBV30 and J usage is TRBJ2-6; the D call from TCRdb, TRBD1, cannot be confirmed without DNA. CDR3 protein: CAWSEGVTSGANVLTF.